Given below is one T cell receptor beta chain in context. The antigen remains unidentified. This entry is derived from a study of cytomegalovirus exposure and HLA in healthy donors. Study-level results: In a later analysis, compared with equally common non-associated chains, HLA-associated beta chains were more expanded. The study put about 180 TCR beta chains on its list as cytomegalovirus-associated. A later analysis linked a missense variant in DCLRE1C to the trimming of TCR beta V and J genes.

The CDR3 runs to 16 residues. The germline V gene has CDR1 MNHEY and CDR2 SMNVEV (reference sequence). V lost 4 bases and J lost 5; bases outside the gene matches: 7. Primers: 60 Vbeta forward and 13 Jbeta reverse. Method: immunoSEQ multiplex PCR; TCRdb's copy keeps in-frame clones and lacks some. The data contain more than 150,000 clones, 70% to 80% of them singletons. When sampled, the donors appeared nominally healthy, though they likely had unrecorded immune exposures. This sequence joins TRBV27 and TRBJ2-3, with 12 bases identical to TRBD2. Sequences were obtained from PBMCs. The TCR comes from a man aged 35-49 years in good health and CMV-seronegative. Here the CDR3 reads CASSSRLAGVGDTQYF. CDR3 DNA: TGTGCCAGCAGTTCCAGACTAGCGGGAGTGGGAGATACGCAGTATTTT.